This T cell receptor (beta chain) was identified during a study of cytomegalovirus exposure and HLA in healthy donors. At the level of the study: About 83 million unique TCRs from HLA-typed donors made up an early data release. Of 300 to 500 genotyped donors, about 80% clustered with self-reported Caucasian donors.

In the case of this clone: Its antigen is unidentified.

In the PCR, 60 Vbeta and 13 Jbeta primers were used. Data came from immunoSEQ multiplex PCR; TCRdb stores just in-frame clones and leaves some out. The table has about 190,000 clones, 65% to 80% seen once. Study conclusions and caveats: A previous analysis found most TCR beta V segments productive roughly 87% or roughly 30% of the time. As was reported, the classifier diagnosed cytomegalovirus status with high specificity and sensitivity.

Germline CDR1 reads SGHTA; CDR2 reads FQGNSA. CDR3 length: 14 residues. Trimming removed 3 bases from V and 4 bases from J, with 11 bases in between. The source is a middle-aged woman in good health and CMV-seronegative. The source material was PBMCs. The J gene is TRBJ2-3, the V gene TRBV7-2; D may be TRBD1 (6 bases). In DNA form, the CDR3 reads TGTGCCAGCAGCTTTAACAGGGCCCCAGATACGCAGTATTTT. Translation gives CASSFNRAPDTQYF.